A single T cell receptor beta chain is shown here with its context. The antigen remains unidentified. This sample was included in a study of T cells in tuberculosis. Across the whole study: T cells were selected with CD1B tetramers loaded with glucose monomycolate. General study findings and limits: GMM-specific TCRs were nearer to active tuberculosis alpha repertoires, suggesting expansion. Smaller alpha distances in active tuberculosis partly reflected shorter CDR3-alpha lengths.

Assay: immunoSEQ multiplex PCR; the TCRdb copy retains only in-frame clones and omits some. The sample lists about 43,000 clones; roughly 94% were seen once. The CDR3 runs to 14 residues. V shed 3 bases and J shed 5 bases, with 14 bases lying between them. In germline, CDR1 is LNHDA, CDR2 SQIVND (reference sequence). This chain links TRBV19 with TRBJ2-7, with a tentative D call TRBD1 (6 bases). The clonotype comes from a donor between 5 and 29 years old with latent tuberculosis or without tuberculosis infection. Some clones in this sample may be carry-over from other donors' samples. Sequencing used PBMCs. The CDR3, as DNA: TGTGCCAGTAGTATCCGGACAGAAGCCAACGAGCAGTACTTC. Its translation: CASSIRTEANEQYF.